The 27 T cell receptor beta chains below all came from one sample that was sequenced in a study of CD8 T cells in Susac syndrome. When the RNA was reverse transcribed, random hexamers were used with an input of 0.5 to 1 ug. One entry per CDR3 protein, called by TCRdb with MiXCR from the immunoSEQ multiplex PCR reads. This table holds fewer than 80,000 distinct CDR3 sequences, approximately 93% found once. Sequencing used CD8+ T cells from PBMCs. These receptors were obtained from a human donor with multiple sclerosis.

V and J are TRBV19 and TRBJ2-1; 10 bases match TRBD2. The CDR3 runs 18 residues. CDR1 and CDR2 (germline): LNHDA, SQIVND (reference sequence). With 1 base clipped from V and 7 bases from J, the junction kept 13 bases outside the gene matches. CDR3 region: CASSIVGDTAGGPNEQFF. CDR3 bases: TGTGCCAGTAGTATAGTAGGGGACACAGCGGGAGGGCCGAATGAGCAGTTCTTC.

This clonotype has more than one count but fewer than ten. At one boundary the junction diverges from the germline segment, which might be a read error. The chain employs TRBV9 and TRBJ2-3; TRBD2 is a possible D gene (6 bases). Per germline, CDR1 SGDLS and CDR2 YYNGEE. This CDR3 comprises 11 residues. DNA of the CDR3: TGTGCCAGTAGCGGTGGGGATACGCAGTATTTT. Its translation is CASSGGDTQYF.

The chain combines TRBV3-1 with TRBJ1-2, with 9 bases aligning to TRBD1. The CDR3 totals 16 residues. The trim removed 4 bases at V and 3 bases at J, leaving 9 bases unmatched. Germline V lookup: CDR1 LGHDT, CDR2 YNNKEL (reference sequence). The chain's CDR3 is CASSRRTGADDYGYTF. CDR3 DNA sequence: TGTGCCAGCAGCCGCCGGACAGGGGCGGACGACTATGGCTACACCTTC.

The chain links TRBV27 to TRBJ2-5, with 9 bases identical to TRBD1. CDR3 length equals 14 residues. J gave up 5 bases and V 4 bases, and 5 bases lay outside the gene matches. Germline CDR1 reads MNHEY; CDR2 reads SMNVEV (reference sequence). DNA for the CDR3: TGTGCCAGCAGTTGGGACAGGGCCGGTGAGACCCAGTACTTC. Translation: CASSWDRAGETQYF.

This chain connects TRBV4-3 to TRBJ1-2; 9 bases agree with TRBD1. J was trimmed by 6 bases and V by 2 bases; bases with no gene match: 4. CDR1 is LGHNA, CDR2 YSLEER, per germline. The CDR3 covers 14 residues. The chain's CDR3 is CASSQPGTGNGYTF. CDR3 nucleotides: TGCGCCAGCAGCCAACCTGGGACAGGGAATGGCTACACCTTC.

The chain uses TRBV24-1 and TRBJ2-1; 16 nucleotides align to TRBD2. The CDR3 has 15 residues. Per the germline V gene, CDR1 is KGHDR and CDR2 is SFDVKD. The ends lost 7 bases at V and 8 bases at J; junction bases unmatched: 4. The CDR3 loop is CATRGLAGGGDEQFF. The CDR3 bases are TGTGCCACCAGGGGACTAGCGGGAGGGGGCGATGAGCAGTTCTTC.

The genes are TRBV4-3 and TRBJ1-2; the D gene is possibly TRBD1 (6 bases). V was trimmed by 4 bases and J by 6 bases, leaving 15 bases between them. This CDR3 comprises 14 residues. Germline V CDR1 and CDR2: LGHNA, YSLEER. In nucleotides, the CDR3 is TGCGCCAGCAGCCCACAGGGCGGTAGGGATGGCTACACCTTC. Protein sequence: CASSPQGGRDGYTF.

V is TRBV28 and J is TRBJ2-3; 9 bases are shared with TRBD2. Germline assignment: CDR1 MDHEN and CDR2 SYDVKM. There are 16 residues in the CDR3. The V gene end was trimmed by 5 bases and the J gene end by 4 bases; junction bases not matched to a gene: 10. Here the CDR3 reads CASSPGIAGESDTQYF. CDR3 nucleotides: TGTGCCAGCAGTCCTGGCATAGCGGGGGAGTCAGATACGCAGTATTTT.

This rearrangement joins TRBV12-3 or TRBV12-4 to TRBJ2-3; weak D call: TRBD1 (6 bases). The CDR3 covers 15 residues. V was shortened by 10 bases and J by 2 bases, with 19 bases between the two germline ends. This CDR3 is CATLKTGHITDTQYF. The DNA for the CDR3 is TGTGCCACCCTCAAGACGGGACACATCACAGATACGCAGTATTTT.

The chain joins TRBV28 to TRBJ2-7; D might be TRBD1 (6 bases). The germline V gene has CDR1 MDHEN and CDR2 SYDVKM. CDR3 length equals 16 residues. The germline V and J ends were trimmed by 5 bases and 4 bases, with 21 bases remaining between them. CDR3 residues: CASSPRQESTTYEQYF. The CDR3 DNA reads TGTGCCAGCAGTCCCCGACAGGAGTCAACGACATACGAGCAGTACTTC.

CDR3 DNA sequence: TGCGCCAGCAGCCAAGTTCTTCGGGATTATAACTATGGCTACACCTTC. This codes for CASSQVLRDYNYGYTF. The chain carries TRBV4-3 and TRBJ1-2; D not certain. From germline, CDR1 is LGHNA and CDR2 YSLEER. Trimming stripped 1 base from V and 1 base from J, with 13 bases between. CDR3 length: 16 residues.

This chain connects TRBV27 to TRBJ2-7; the match to TRBD2 covers 7 bases. V lost 2 bases and J lost 3; bases outside the gene matches: 7. Germline V gene lookup returns CDR1 MNHEY and CDR2 SMNVEV (reference sequence). This CDR3 is 15 amino acids long. CDR3 region: CASSLAAGPFYEQYF. The DNA for the CDR3 is TGTGCCAGCAGTTTAGCAGCGGGGCCATTCTACGAGCAGTACTTC.

V usage is TRBV9 and J usage is TRBJ2-7; D possibly matches TRBD1 or TRBD2 (5 bases each). V gave up 0 bases and J gave up 0 bases, with 10 bases separating them. This CDR3 has 15 amino acids. The germline V gene encodes CDR1 SGDLS and CDR2 YYNGEE. In DNA form, the CDR3 reads TGTGCCAGCAGCGTAGCTGTCGGGACCTCCTACGAGCAGTACTTC. Protein sequence: CASSVAVGTSYEQYF.

This chain joins TRBV19 and TRBJ2-1; the D call may be TRBD1 or TRBD2 (6 bases each). The germline V gene encodes CDR1 LNHDA and CDR2 SQIVND (reference sequence). CDR3 length equals 14 residues. V was trimmed by 7 bases and J by 0 bases, leaving 10 bases between them. CDR3 sequence (DNA): TGTGCCAGTACCAAGGGGGGCTCCTACAATGAGCAGTTCTTC. Translated, it gives CASTKGGSYNEQFF.

This clonotype was seen a single time. The chain employs TRBV4-3 and TRBJ2-1; D is uncertain. CDR3 length: 15 residues. The germline V gene encodes CDR1 LGHNA and CDR2 YSLEER. The ends were cut back, 1 base at V and 4 bases at J, with 11 bases in the middle. Written as DNA, the CDR3 is TGCGCCAGCAGCCAAGGTTCTGGGCTTTACAATGAGCAGTTCTTC. It codes for CASSQGSGLYNEQFF.

The chain joins TRBV20-1 to TRBJ2-4; no clear D. The CDR3 spans 14 residues. Germline lookup yields CDR1 DFQATT and CDR2 SNEGSKA (reference sequence). V lost 7 bases and J 0 bases, leaving 13 bases between the germline ends. In DNA, the CDR3 is TGCAGTGTCCCACCCCCGTTAGCCAAAAACATTCAGTACTTC. Protein sequence: CSVPPPLAKNIQYF.

The rearrangement uses TRBV11-2 and TRBJ1-5; D is perhaps TRBD1 (6 bases). The CDR3 runs to 15 residues. Germline lookup yields CDR1 SGHAT and CDR2 FQNNGV. The V gene lost 5 bases and the J gene lost 1 base, with 12 bases spanning the gap. CDR3 sequence (DNA): TGTGCCAGCAGCCAGGGGTCGGGGAGCAATCAGCCCCAGCATTTT. It specifies CASSQGSGSNQPQHF.

The chain uses TRBV3-1 and TRBJ1-2; D call uncertain. V was trimmed by 0 bases and J by 4 bases, leaving 9 bases between them. The CDR3 totals 14 residues. Germline CDR1 reads LGHDT; CDR2 reads YNNKEL (reference sequence). The CDR3: CASSQEWGLYGYTF. CDR3 coding DNA: TGTGCCAGCAGCCAAGAGTGGGGTCTCTATGGCTACACCTTC.

The chain is built from TRBV7-9 and TRBJ2-6; D not certain. The CDR3 is 16 residues long. Trimming left V 8 bases short and J 2 bases short, with 16 bases between. Germline V gene data show CDR1 as SEHNR and CDR2 as FQNEAQ (reference sequence). CDR3 amino acids: CASGPAELPGANVLTF. CDR3 DNA: TGTGCCAGCGGCCCCGCGGAGTTGCCTGGGGCCAACGTCCTGACTTTC.

The V gene is TRBV5-1, the J gene TRBJ2-1; D is unresolved. This CDR3 region has 13 residues. V lost 8 bases to trimming and J lost 4 bases, with 13 bases between them. CDR1 is SGHRS, CDR2 YFSETQ, per germline. The CDR3 region has the DNA TGCGCCAGTGCAACTCCTCGATACAATGAGCAGTTCTTC. It codes for CASATPRYNEQFF.

The chain is built from TRBV11-2 and TRBJ2-1; no reliable D call. CDR3 size: 13 residues. In germline, CDR1 is SGHAT, CDR2 FQNNGV. The V end was cut by 11 bases, the J end by 1 base, with 12 bases between. In nucleotides, the CDR3 is TGTGCCTGTACGGTTCTTTCCTACAATGAGCAGTTCTTC. Translation: CACTVLSYNEQFF. Filled out from reference TRBV11-2 and TRBJ2-1, the complete variable domain reads EAGVAQSPRYKIIEKRQSVAFWCNPISGHATLYWYQQILGQGPKLLIQFQNNGVVDDSQLPKDRFSAERLKGVDSTLKIQPAKLEDSAVYLCACTVLSYNEQFFGPGTRLTVL.

The J gene is TRBJ2-7, the V gene TRBV25-1, with D perhaps assigned TRBD1 or TRBD2 (5 bases each). The germline CDR1 and CDR2 sequences are MGHDK and SYGVNS. Trimming took off 6 bases at V and 5 bases at J, with 20 bases between the two ends. The CDR3 is made up of 15 amino acids. The CDR3: CASRGRGVHSDEQYF. In DNA, the CDR3 is TGTGCCAGCAGGGGGAGAGGGGTCCACAGCGACGAGCAGTACTTC.

The gene calls are TRBV5-6 and TRBJ2-7; 10 bases agree with TRBD1. This CDR3 contains 14 residues. V shed 0 bases and J 3 bases; nucleotides not matched to a gene: 0. Looked up from germline, CDR1 is SGHDT and CDR2 is YYEEEE. The CDR3 nucleotides read TGTGCCAGCAGCTTGGGGACAGGGGGCTACGAGCAGTACTTC. Amino acids: CASSLGTGGYEQYF.

This clonotype was counted a few times. The chain carries TRBV3-1 and TRBJ2-5; D call uncertain. CDR3 length: 15 amino acids. Trimming removed 0 bases at V and 5 bases at J, with 13 bases between. Germline CDR1 is LGHDT and CDR2 is YNNKEL (reference sequence). The CDR3 sequence: CASSQDGGLVETQYF. In DNA, the CDR3 is TGTGCCAGCAGCCAAGATGGTGGCCTAGTGGAGACCCAGTACTTC.

In this sample, this clonotype turned up a few times. V and J are TRBV5-1 and TRBJ2-1, with a possible D match to TRBD1 (6 bases). Trimming left V 0 bases short and J 3 bases short, with 7 bases between. The CDR3 runs 14 residues. The germline V gene encodes CDR1 SGHRS and CDR2 YFSETQ. CDR3 in DNA: TGCGCCAGCAGCTTGGGAGGGGGCTACAATGAGCAGTTCTTC. Translating it yields CASSLGGGYNEQFF.

The chain has TRBV9 and TRBJ2-5; D could derive from TRBD1 or TRBD2 (5 bases each). CDR1 is SGDLS and CDR2 is YYNGEE in the germline V gene. This CDR3 has 15 amino acids. V was pared by 2 bases and J by 5 bases, with 16 bases between. DNA of the CDR3: TGTGCCAGCAGCGTCGCCCAGGGACCGGGCGAGACCCAGTACTTC. Amino acid sequence: CASSVAQGPGETQYF.

CDR3 bases: TGTGCCAGTAGTGTGACAGGGGGGTTCACCGGGGAGCTGTTTTTT. This codes for CASSVTGGFTGELFF. V usage is TRBV19 and J usage is TRBJ2-2; 9 bases match TRBD1. J was trimmed by 4 bases and V by 5 bases; bases with no gene match: 5. The CDR3 covers 15 residues. In germline, CDR1 is LNHDA, CDR2 SQIVND (reference sequence).